Sequencing of this T cell receptor beta chain was carried out in a study of shared clonotypes between healthy human individuals. Measured with immunoSEQ multiplex PCR; TCRdb has only the in-frame clones, and not every one. This table has about 710,000 clones, roughly 72% appearing once. This CDR3 is 17 amino acids long. The V gene end was trimmed by 4 bases and the J gene end by 0 bases; junction bases not matched to a gene: 9. CDR1 is MDHEN and CDR2 is SYDVKM in the germline V gene. Whole-study results and caveats: As a rule, naive subsets had a larger estimated richness than memory subsets.

In this sample, this clone turned up a few times. The antigen is not known. V usage is TRBV28 and J usage is TRBJ2-1, with 7 bases lining up with TRBD2. The origin of this receptor is a woman aged 30 to 39 in good health. The sample consisted of memory CD4+ T cells sorted from blood. Subset specified: CD45RA-negative fraction. In nucleotides, the CDR3 is TGTGCCAGCAGTTCTGGGAGGGAGCACAGCTCCTACAATGAGCAGTTCTTC. It yields the protein CASSSGREHSSYNEQFF.